The next 20 T cell receptor beta chains were all read from a single sample in a study of glioma-infiltrating T cells after dendritic cell vaccination. Sample time point: after dendritic cell vaccination, including at tumor progression/relapse. Produced via immunoSEQ multiplex PCR; TCRdb's table is partial and in-frame only. This table has about 99,000 clones, around 80% appearing once. The sequencing here drew on blood, taken after dendritic cell vaccination. Receptors were obtained from a human donor with glioblastoma.

The chain is built from TRBV29-1 and TRBJ2-1; tentatively, D is TRBD2 (7 bases). Germline V gene sequence: CDR1 SQVTM, CDR2 ANQGSEA. The V gene lost 7 bases and the J gene lost 10 bases, with 11 bases spanning the gap. The CDR3 loop spans 10 amino acids. The CDR3 DNA sequence: TGCAGCGCCGGGGGGCAGGAGCAGTTCTTC. Protein product: CSAGGQEQFF.

At least ten counts were recorded for this clone. The J gene is TRBJ2-7, the V gene TRBV27, with 7 bases identical to TRBD1. The CDR3 covers 14 residues. Per germline, CDR1 MNHEY and CDR2 SMNVEV (reference sequence). With 6 bases clipped from V and 0 bases from J, the junction kept 5 bases outside the gene matches. CDR3 DNA: TGTGCCAGCAGCCACAGGGACAGCTCCTACGAGCAGTACTTC. As protein: CASSHRDSSYEQYF.

V is TRBV5-1 and J is TRBJ2-3; D is possibly TRBD1 (6 bases). Looked up from germline, CDR1 is SGHRS and CDR2 is YFSETQ. Trimming removed 8 bases from V and 3 bases from J, with 16 bases in between. This CDR3 comprises 14 residues. CDR3 coding DNA: TGCGCCAGTACCTGGGACACGGGAACAGATACGCAGTATTTT. Translated, it gives CASTWDTGTDTQYF.

The gene calls are TRBV6-1 and TRBJ2-5, with D possibly being TRBD2 (6 bases). The CDR3 loop spans 12 amino acids. CDR1 is MNHNS and CDR2 is SASEGT in the germline V gene. Trimming removed 7 bases at V and 4 bases at J, with 10 bases between. The CDR3 DNA sequence: TGTGCCAGCACCGCGGGAAGAGAGACCCAGTACTTC. Translated, it gives CASTAGRETQYF.

The chain links TRBV4-1 to TRBJ2-3, with 8 bases aligning to TRBD2. This CDR3 is 17 amino acids long. The V gene's germline CDR1 is MGHRA and CDR2 YSYEKL. The ends lost 4 bases at V and 5 bases at J; junction bases unmatched: 14. For the CDR3, the DNA is TGCGCCAGCAGCCCAACCGGAGGGGGAGCGGGGGTAGATACGCAGTATTTT. Protein product: CASSPTGGGAGVDTQYF.

V gene TRBV4-1 combines with J gene TRBJ2-3; weak D call: TRBD1 (5 bases). V was cut by 4 bases and J by 4 bases, with 18 bases left in between. The germline CDR1 and CDR2 sequences are MGHRA and YSYEKL. The CDR3 extends over 16 amino acids. This chain's CDR3 is CASSRLGGAAADTQYF. CDR3 nucleotide sequence: TGCGCCAGCAGCCGCTTAGGTGGGGCGGCCGCAGATACGCAGTATTTT.

The V and J genes are TRBV18 and TRBJ2-3; D is undetermined. This CDR3 has 15 residues. Germline V gene data show CDR1 as KGHSH and CDR2 as LQKENI. Trimming pared 1 base from V and 0 bases from J, leaving 8 bases between. The DNA of the CDR3 is TGTGCCAGCTCACCACTCCCCGGGAGCACAGATACGCAGTATTTT. As protein: CASSPLPGSTDTQYF.

This clone was seen just once. This chain links TRBV19 with TRBJ1-1, with D tentatively TRBD1 (5 bases). V lost 4 bases and J 7 bases, leaving 16 bases between the germline ends. Germline CDR1 and CDR2: LNHDA and SQIVND (reference sequence). The CDR3 spans 14 residues. The CDR3 nucleotides are TGTGCCAGTAGTAGCCGGCAGGGAAGGGGTGAAGCTTTCTTT. Translation: CASSSRQGRGEAFF.

The V call is TRBV10-3, the J call TRBJ1-2; D remains ambiguous. Germline values: CDR1 ENHRY, CDR2 SYGVKD. V was shortened by 0 bases and J by 7 bases, with 9 bases between the two germline ends. The CDR3 sequence is 13 residues long. The DNA of the CDR3 is TGTGCCATCAGTGAGTCGGAGTATGGTGGCTACACCTTC. It yields the protein CAISESEYGGYTF.

This chain links TRBV19 with TRBJ2-1; D not certain. CDR3 length: 15 residues. The germline V gene has CDR1 LNHDA and CDR2 SQIVND (reference sequence). V shed 5 bases and J shed 0 bases, with 11 bases lying between them. In DNA form, the CDR3 reads TGTGCCAGTAGTGCCGCCTGGGCCTCCTACAATGAGCAGTTCTTC. Translating it yields CASSAAWASYNEQFF.

The V call is TRBV6-5, the J call TRBJ2-5; 8 nucleotides match TRBD1. J lost 3 bases, V lost 4 bases, and 1 base had no gene match. Germline V gene sequence: CDR1 MNHEY, CDR2 SVGAGI. The CDR3 has 13 residues. CDR3 sequence reads: CASSLDREETQYF. The CDR3 DNA reads as TGTGCCAGCAGTTTGGACAGGGAAGAGACCCAGTACTTC.

The gene calls are TRBV2 and TRBJ1-1; D gene uncertain. The CDR3 spans 15 residues. Germline-derived CDR1 and CDR2 are SNHLY and FYNNEI. Trimming removed 5 bases at V and 4 bases at J, with 17 bases between. The CDR3 DNA reads TGTGCCAGCAGTCCCCTGGAGGGAGGCAGCACTGAAGCTTTCTTT. Amino acid sequence: CASSPLEGGSTEAFF.

The rearrangement links TRBV28 to TRBJ2-1; weak D call: TRBD1 (5 bases). Germline assignment: CDR1 MDHEN and CDR2 SYDVKM. The ends were cut back, 5 bases at V and 4 bases at J, with 18 bases in the middle. The CDR3 sequence is 16 residues long. The CDR3 bases are TGTGCCAGCAGTCCCCCTGGGGCTCTTGCTTACAATGAGCAGTTCTTC. This codes for CASSPPGALAYNEQFF.

Of note for this clone: A junction boundary mismatches the germline segment, possibly from a read error. J is TRBJ1-5 and V is TRBV5-4, with 8 positions matching TRBD1. This CDR3 has 14 amino acids. From germline, CDR1 is SGHNT and CDR2 YYREEE (reference sequence). The CDR3 sequence: CASSLDRDNQPQHF. The CDR3, as DNA: TGTGCCAGCAGTTTGGACAGGGATAATCAGCCCCAGCATTTT.

The rearrangement uses TRBV1 and TRBJ2-7; TRBD2, the D gene given by the table, was not confirmed from the DNA. TRBV1 is given as a pseudogene. The CDR3 contains 14 residues. The CDR3 loop is CTSSQVVRSYEQYF. For the CDR3, the DNA is TGCACCAGCAGCCAGGTAGTACGTTCCTACGAGCAGTACTTC.

The chain recombines TRBV5-1 with TRBJ2-1; 7 nucleotides align to TRBD2. J lost 0 bases, V lost 6 bases, and 9 bases had no gene match. The CDR3 is 16 residues long. CDR1 SGHRS and CDR2 YFSETQ come from the germline V gene. The CDR3 DNA is TGCGCCAGCACCTCAACCGGGACTATCTCCTACAATGAGCAGTTCTTC. It yields the protein CASTSTGTISYNEQFF.

The chain is built from TRBV5-1 and TRBJ2-1; 9 bases fit TRBD1. The trim removed 2 bases at V and 5 bases at J, leaving 11 bases unmatched. The CDR3 loop spans 17 amino acids. CDR1 and CDR2 from the germline V gene are SGHRS and YFSETQ. DNA of the CDR3: TGCGCCAGCAGCTTTTTAGGACAGGGGAGGTCTAACAATGAGCAGTTCTTC. Residues: CASSFLGQGRSNNEQFF.

The chain links TRBV7-2 to TRBJ1-5; D gene ambiguous. CDR1 and CDR2 from the germline V gene are SGHTA and FQGNSA. V gave up 3 bases and J gave up 5 bases, with 11 bases separating them. The CDR3 contains 14 residues. This CDR3 is CASSFDSGYQPQHF. CDR3 DNA sequence: TGTGCCAGCAGCTTCGACTCGGGGTATCAGCCCCAGCATTTT.

This chain links TRBV28 with TRBJ2-7, with 7 bases matching TRBD2. After removal of 6 bases from V and 1 base from J, the junction contained 12 bases not matched to a gene. CDR1 and CDR2 from the germline V gene are MDHEN and SYDVKM. This CDR3 has 16 amino acids. The CDR3 region is CASSIAGASASYEQYF. In DNA form, the CDR3 reads TGTGCCAGCAGCATAGCGGGTGCTAGCGCATCCTACGAGCAGTACTTC. The variable domain in full, completed from reference TRBV28 and TRBJ2-7, reads DVKVTQSSRYLVKRTGEKVFLECVQDMDHENMFWYRQDPGLGLRLIYFSYDVKMKEKGDIPEGYSVSREKKERFSLILESASTNQTSMYLCASSIAGASASYEQYFGPGTRLTVT.

This chain links TRBV5-1 with TRBJ1-2; TRBD1 matches at 8 bases. Trimming took 2 bases from V and 6 from J; bases not matched to a gene: 9. The CDR3 has 15 amino acids. CDR1 is SGHRS and CDR2 is YFSETQ in the germline V gene. CDR3 in DNA: TGCGCCAGCAGCTTATTAGAACAGGGGGAAGATGGCTACACCTTC. Translated, it gives CASSLLEQGEDGYTF.